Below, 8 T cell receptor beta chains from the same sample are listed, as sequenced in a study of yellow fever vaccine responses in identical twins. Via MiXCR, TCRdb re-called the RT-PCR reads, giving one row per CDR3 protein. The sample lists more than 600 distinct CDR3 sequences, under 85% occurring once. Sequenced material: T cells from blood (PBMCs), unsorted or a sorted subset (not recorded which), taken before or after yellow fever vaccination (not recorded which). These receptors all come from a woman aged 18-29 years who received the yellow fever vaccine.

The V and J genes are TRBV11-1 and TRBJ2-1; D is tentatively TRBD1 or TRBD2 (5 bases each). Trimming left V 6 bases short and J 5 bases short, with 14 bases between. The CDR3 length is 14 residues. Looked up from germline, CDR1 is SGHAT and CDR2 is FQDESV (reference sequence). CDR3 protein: CASRFVGENNEQFF. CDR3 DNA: TGTGCCAGCAGGTTCGTGGGGGAGAACAATGAGCAGTTCTTC.

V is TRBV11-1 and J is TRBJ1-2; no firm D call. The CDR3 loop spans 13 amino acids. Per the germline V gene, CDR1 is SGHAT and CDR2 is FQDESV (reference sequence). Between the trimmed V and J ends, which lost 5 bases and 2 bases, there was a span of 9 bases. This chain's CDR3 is CASSPGVNYGYTF. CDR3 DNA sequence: TGTGCCAGCAGCCCTGGGGTAAACTATGGCTACACCTTC.

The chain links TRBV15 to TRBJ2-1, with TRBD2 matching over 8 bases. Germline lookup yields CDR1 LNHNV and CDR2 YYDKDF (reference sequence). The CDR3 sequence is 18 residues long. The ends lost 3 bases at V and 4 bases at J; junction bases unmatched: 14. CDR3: CATSRDGLALGGYNEQFF. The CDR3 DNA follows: TGTGCCACCAGCAGGGACGGACTAGCCTTAGGGGGTTACAATGAGCAGTTCTTC.

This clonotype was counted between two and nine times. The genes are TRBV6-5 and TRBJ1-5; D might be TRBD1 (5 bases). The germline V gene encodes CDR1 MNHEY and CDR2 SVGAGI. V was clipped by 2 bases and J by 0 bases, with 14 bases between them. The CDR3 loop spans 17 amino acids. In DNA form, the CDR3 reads TGTGCCAGCAGTTACCAGGGAGCCCATTTTAGCAATCAGCCCCAGCATTTT. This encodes CASSYQGAHFSNQPQHF.

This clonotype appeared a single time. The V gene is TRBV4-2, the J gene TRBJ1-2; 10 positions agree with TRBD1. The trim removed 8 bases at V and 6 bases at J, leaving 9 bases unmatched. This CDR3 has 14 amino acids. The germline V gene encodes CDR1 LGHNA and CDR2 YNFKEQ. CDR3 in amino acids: CASRWPGTGDGYTF. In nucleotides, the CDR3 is TGTGCCAGCCGATGGCCCGGGACAGGGGATGGCTACACCTTC.

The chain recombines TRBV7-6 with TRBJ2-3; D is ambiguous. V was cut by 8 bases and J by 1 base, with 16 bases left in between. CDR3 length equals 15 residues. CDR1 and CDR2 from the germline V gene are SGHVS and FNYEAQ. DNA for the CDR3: TGTGCCAGCTCTCCGGTAGGCTTTCGCACAGATACGCAGTATTTT. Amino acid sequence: CASSPVGFRTDTQYF. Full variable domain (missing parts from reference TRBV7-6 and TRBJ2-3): GAGVSQSPRYKVTKRGQDVALRCDPISGHVSLYWYRQALGQGPEFLTYFNYEAQQDKSGLPNDRFSAERPEGSISTLTIQRTEQRDSAMYRCASSPVGFRTDTQYFGPGTRLTVL.

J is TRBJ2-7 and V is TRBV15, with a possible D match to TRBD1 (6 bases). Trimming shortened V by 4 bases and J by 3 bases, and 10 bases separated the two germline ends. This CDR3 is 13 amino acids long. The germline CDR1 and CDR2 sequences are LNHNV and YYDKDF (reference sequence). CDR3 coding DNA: TGTGCCACCAGCACAGCCAGGGGCTACGAGCAGTACGTC. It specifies CATSTARGYEQYV.

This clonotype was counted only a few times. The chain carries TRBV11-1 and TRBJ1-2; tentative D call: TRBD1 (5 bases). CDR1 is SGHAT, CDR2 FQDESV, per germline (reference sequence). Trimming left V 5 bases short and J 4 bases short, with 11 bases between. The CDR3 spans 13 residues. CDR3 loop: CASSTTGPYGYTF. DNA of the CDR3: TGTGCCAGCAGCACCACAGGACCCTATGGCTACACCTTC.